The present T cell receptor (beta chain) was sequenced within a study of blood T cells in healthy people across ages. In terms of origin and age, donors were healthy Caucasian individuals from Russia aged about 6 to 90. CDR1 is SNHLY, CDR2 FYNNEI, per germline. V lost 6 bases to trimming and J lost 8 bases; unmatched junction nucleotides: 12. CDR3 length: 15 amino acids. On this clonotype itself: Its antigen is undetermined.

Using a J-beta primer mix together with a sample-barcoded 5' primer, a second PCR was run for roughly 7 to 11 cycles. Every cDNA molecule bore a tag from a template-switch adaptor containing 12 random nucleotides. TCRdb reanalysed the 5' RACE reads using MiXCR and keeps one entry per CDR3 protein. The data hold about 1 million distinct CDR3 sequences, with roughly 45% observed a single time. Findings and limits, study-wide: It was not possible, with unsorted PBMCs, to conclusively compare naive and antigen-experienced cells. Older individuals had lower TCR beta diversity per million T cells (the decline was roughly linear).

The sequence was collected from a woman aged 60-75 years in good health. Source material: blood. This rearrangement joins TRBV2 to TRBJ1-2; TRBD1 agrees at 10 bases. This chain's CDR3 is CASRAPRQGASGYTF. The DNA of the CDR3 is TGTGCCAGCAGGGCCCCCAGACAGGGGGCCTCGGGCTACACCTTC.